One sample yielded the 8 T cell receptor beta chains listed below, sequenced in a study of cytomegalovirus exposure and HLA in healthy donors. The PCR was carried out with 60 Vbeta primers and 13 Jbeta primers. Measured with immunoSEQ multiplex PCR; TCRdb has only the in-frame clones, and not every one. The sample shows around 160,000 clones, roughly three quarters of them seen only once. Sequencing used PBMCs. The source of these receptors is a woman in her 40s in good health and CMV-seropositive.

CDR3 nucleotide sequence: TGTGCCAGCAGCTCCCTTCGGGGGGCGAATGAGCAGTACTTC. Amino acids: CASSSLRGANEQYF. The chain carries TRBV11-2 and TRBJ2-7; tentatively, D is TRBD2 (7 bases). Trimming took 4 bases from V and 7 from J, leaving 17 bases between them. The V gene's germline CDR1 is SGHAT and CDR2 FQNNGV. This CDR3 is 14 amino acids long.

V is TRBV10-3 and J is TRBJ2-1; a possible D gene is TRBD1 (5 bases). There are 13 residues in the CDR3. Germline V gene sequence: CDR1 ENHRY, CDR2 SYGVKD. The CDR3 coding sequence is TGTGCGGTTACAAAGGGGCCATACAATGAGCAGTTCTTC. Translated, it gives CAVTKGPYNEQFF.

This chain joins TRBV19 and TRBJ2-1; 9 bases are a match to TRBD2. The CDR3 length is 15 residues. Germline CDR1 is LNHDA and CDR2 is SQIVND (reference sequence). V trimming: 6 bases; J trimming: 7 bases; junction bases outside the gene matches: 10. The CDR3 DNA reads as TGTGCCAGTAGCGTTAGCGGGGGTTCCATTAATGAGCAGTTCTTC. Amino acids: CASSVSGGSINEQFF.

The chain carries TRBV30 and TRBJ2-2; 8 bases agree with TRBD2. CDR1 and CDR2 (germline): GTSNPN, SVGIG (reference sequence). The CDR3 is made up of 14 amino acids. The trim removed 4 bases at V and 4 bases at J, leaving 5 bases unmatched. The CDR3 DNA reads as TGTGCCTGGACGCGGGGGGATTCCACCGGGGAGCTGTTTTTT. Translation gives CAWTRGDSTGELFF.

This clone was detected a few times. This sequence joins TRBV7-9 and TRBJ2-7; D remains ambiguous. Germline-derived CDR1 and CDR2 are SEHNR and FQNEAQ (reference sequence). Between the trimmed V and J ends, which lost 5 bases and 9 bases, there was a span of 17 bases. The CDR3 totals 13 residues. This CDR3 is CASSPNGLVGQYF. CDR3 in DNA: TGTGCCAGCAGCCCTAACGGGTTGGTCGGGCAGTACTTC.

V usage is TRBV5-6 and J usage is TRBJ1-2; D might be TRBD1 (6 bases). V was clipped by 0 bases and J by 2 bases, with 8 bases between them. From germline, CDR1 is SGHDT and CDR2 YYEEEE. The CDR3 has 14 amino acids. The CDR3 nucleotides are TGTGCCAGCAGCTTGGCCGGGACAAACTATGGCTACACCTTC. This gives the protein CASSLAGTNYGYTF.

V and J are TRBV2 and TRBJ2-1; 9 nucleotides align to TRBD2. The CDR3 covers 14 residues. The V gene's germline CDR1 is SNHLY and CDR2 FYNNEI. V lost 6 bases, J lost 3 bases, and 3 bases stayed unmatched. For the CDR3, the DNA is TGTGCCAGCAGGAAGACTAGCGGCTACAATGAGCAGTTCTTC. Translating gives CASRKTSGYNEQFF. The variable domain in full, with the rest retrieved from reference TRBV2 and TRBJ2-1, is EPEVTQTPSHQVTQMGQEVILRCVPISNHLYFYWYRQILGQKVEFLVSFYNNEISEKSEIFDDQFSVERPDGSNFTLKIRSTKLEDSAMYFCASRKTSGYNEQFFGPGTRLTVL.

This clone has just a few counts. The chain has TRBV6-6 and TRBJ1-5; 11 nucleotides match TRBD1. Germline V CDR1 and CDR2: MNHNY, SVGAGI (reference sequence). With V trimmed by 7 bases and J by 6 bases, 8 bases remained unmatched. This CDR3 has 15 amino acids. The CDR3, as DNA: TGTGCCAGCATCGAAGGACAGGGGGCAGGTCAGCCCCAGCATTTT. Residues: CASIEGQGAGQPQHF.